This T cell receptor (beta chain) originates from a study of OX40 agonist ivuxolimab in advanced cancers. Germline values: CDR1 MGHRA, CDR2 YSYEKL. The CDR3 spans 17 residues. V lost 0 bases, J lost 5 bases, and 12 bases stayed unmatched. Note on this clone: Its antigen is not identified.

Some clones are missing from TCRdb's copy, which holds only in-frame ones; the method was immunoSEQ multiplex PCR. Among 25,000 to 35,000 clones listed, roughly 90% were seen once. Regarding the study as a whole: More expanded clones were found, on average, in CD8+ than in CD4+ T cells. CD4+ and CD8+ blood T cells expanded clonally by week 6 at 0.1 to 3.0 mg/kg.

Sequencing was performed on CD4+ or CD8+ T cells sorted from blood, taken in a trial of the OX40 agonist ivuxolimab. V usage is TRBV4-1 and J usage is TRBJ2-7; 8 positions agree with TRBD1. The TCR was taken from an adult with an advanced solid tumor such as melanoma, head and neck, liver or kidney cancer. The chain's CDR3 is CASSQDPRWDRRDEQYF. In nucleotides, the CDR3 is TGCGCCAGCAGCCAAGATCCGAGGTGGGACAGGAGAGACGAGCAGTACTTC.